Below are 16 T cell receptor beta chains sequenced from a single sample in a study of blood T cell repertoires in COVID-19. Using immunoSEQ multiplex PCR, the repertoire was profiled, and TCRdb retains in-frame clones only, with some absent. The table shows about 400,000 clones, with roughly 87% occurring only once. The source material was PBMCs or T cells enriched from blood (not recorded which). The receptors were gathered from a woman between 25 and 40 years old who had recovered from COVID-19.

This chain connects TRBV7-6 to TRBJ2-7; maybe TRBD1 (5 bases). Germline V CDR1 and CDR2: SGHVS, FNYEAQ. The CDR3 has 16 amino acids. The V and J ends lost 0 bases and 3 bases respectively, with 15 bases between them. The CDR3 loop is CASSLASGAGNYEQYF. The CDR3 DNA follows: TGTGCCAGCAGCTTAGCGTCAGGCGCAGGGAACTACGAGCAGTACTTC.

This chain's CDR3 is CASSLEGAFF. CDR3 DNA: TGTGCCAGCAGTTTAGAGGGGGCTTTCTTT. The chain combines TRBV12-3 or TRBV12-4 with TRBJ1-1; weak D call: TRBD1 (5 bases). Trimming cost V 1 base and J 11 bases, with 5 bases left between them. This CDR3 spans 10 amino acids.

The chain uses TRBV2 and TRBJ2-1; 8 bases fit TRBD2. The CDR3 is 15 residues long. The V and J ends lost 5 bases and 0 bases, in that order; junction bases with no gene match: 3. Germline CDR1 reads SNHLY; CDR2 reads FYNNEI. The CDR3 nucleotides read TGTGCCAGCAGTTTAGCGGGGAGCTCCTACAATGAGCAGTTCTTC. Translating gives CASSLAGSSYNEQFF. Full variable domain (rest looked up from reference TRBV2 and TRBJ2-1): EPEVTQTPSHQVTQMGQEVILRCVPISNHLYFYWYRQILGQKVEFLVSFYNNEISEKSEIFDDQFSVERPDGSNFTLKIRSTKLEDSAMYFCASSLAGSSYNEQFFGPGTRLTVL.

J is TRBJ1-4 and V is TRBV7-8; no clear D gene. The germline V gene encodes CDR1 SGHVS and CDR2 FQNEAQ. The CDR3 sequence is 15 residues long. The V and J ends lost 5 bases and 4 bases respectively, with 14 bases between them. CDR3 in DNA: TGTGCCAGCAGCCCCCGTGCTGCTATTAATGAAAAACTGTTTTTT. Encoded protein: CASSPRAAINEKLFF. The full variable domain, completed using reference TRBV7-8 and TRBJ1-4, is GAGVSQSPRYKVAKRGQDVALRCDPISGHVSLFWYQQALGQGPEFLTYFQNEAQLDKSGLPSDRFFAERPEGSVSTLKIQRTQQEDSAVYLCASSPRAAINEKLFFGSGTQLSVL.

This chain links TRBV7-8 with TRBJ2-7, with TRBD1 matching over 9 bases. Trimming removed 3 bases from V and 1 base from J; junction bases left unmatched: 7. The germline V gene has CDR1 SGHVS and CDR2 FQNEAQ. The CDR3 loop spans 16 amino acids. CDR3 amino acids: CASSLVPDRGSYEQYF. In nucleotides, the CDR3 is TGTGCCAGCAGCTTGGTTCCGGACAGGGGATCCTACGAGCAGTACTTC.

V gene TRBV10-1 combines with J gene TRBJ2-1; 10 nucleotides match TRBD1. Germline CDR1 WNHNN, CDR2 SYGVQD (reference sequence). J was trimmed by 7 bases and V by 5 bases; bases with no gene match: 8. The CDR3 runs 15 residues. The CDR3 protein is CASSPGQGRGNEQFF. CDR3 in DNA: TGCGCCAGCAGTCCGGGACAGGGGAGGGGGAATGAGCAGTTCTTC.

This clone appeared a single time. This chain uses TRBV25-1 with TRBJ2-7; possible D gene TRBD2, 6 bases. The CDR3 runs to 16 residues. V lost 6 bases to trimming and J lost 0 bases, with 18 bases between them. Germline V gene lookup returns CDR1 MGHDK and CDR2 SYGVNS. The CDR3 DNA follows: TGTGCCAGCAGCCCCTTCGGGAGCGGCGGCTCCTACGAGCAGTACTTC. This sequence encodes CASSPFGSGGSYEQYF.

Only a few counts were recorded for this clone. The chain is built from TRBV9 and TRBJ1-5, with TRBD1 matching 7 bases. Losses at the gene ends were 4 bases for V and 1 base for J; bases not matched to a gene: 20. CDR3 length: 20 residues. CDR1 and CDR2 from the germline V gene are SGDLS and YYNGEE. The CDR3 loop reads CASSTLAAWGQCRSNQPQHF. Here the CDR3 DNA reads TGTGCCAGCAGCACCCTTGCCGCCTGGGGACAGTGCCGGAGCAATCAGCCCCAGCATTTT.

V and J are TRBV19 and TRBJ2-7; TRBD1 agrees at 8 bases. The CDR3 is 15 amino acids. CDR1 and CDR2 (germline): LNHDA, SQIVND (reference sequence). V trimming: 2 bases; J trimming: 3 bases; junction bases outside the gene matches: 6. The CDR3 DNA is TGTGCCAGTAGTATATACGGGACAGGTTACTACGAGCAGTACTTC. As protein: CASSIYGTGYYEQYF.

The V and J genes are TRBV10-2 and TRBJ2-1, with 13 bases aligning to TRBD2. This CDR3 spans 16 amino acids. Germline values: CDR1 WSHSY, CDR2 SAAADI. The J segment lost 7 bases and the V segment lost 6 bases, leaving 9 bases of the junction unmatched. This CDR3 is CASRTSGGDRSNEQFF. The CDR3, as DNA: TGCGCCAGCAGAACTAGCGGGGGGGACCGGAGTAATGAGCAGTTCTTC.

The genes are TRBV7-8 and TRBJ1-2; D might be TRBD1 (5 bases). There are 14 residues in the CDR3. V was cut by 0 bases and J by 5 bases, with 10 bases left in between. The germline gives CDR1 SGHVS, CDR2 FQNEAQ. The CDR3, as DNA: TGTGCCAGCAGCTTAGCTGTGACAGCATATGGCTACACCTTC. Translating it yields CASSLAVTAYGYTF.

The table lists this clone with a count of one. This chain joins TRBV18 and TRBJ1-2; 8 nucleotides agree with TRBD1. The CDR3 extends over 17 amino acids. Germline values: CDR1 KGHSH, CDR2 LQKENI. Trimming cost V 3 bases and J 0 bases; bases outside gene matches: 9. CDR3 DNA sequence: TGTGCCAGCTCACCCGGACAGGGCCAGTTAGCTAACTATGGCTACACCTTC. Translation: CASSPGQGQLANYGYTF.

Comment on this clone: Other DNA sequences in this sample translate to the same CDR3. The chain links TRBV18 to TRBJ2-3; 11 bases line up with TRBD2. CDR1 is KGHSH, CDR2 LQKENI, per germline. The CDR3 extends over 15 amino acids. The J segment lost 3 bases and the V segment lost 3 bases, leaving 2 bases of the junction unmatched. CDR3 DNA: TGTGCCAGCTCACCCACTAGCGGGAGTACAGATACGCAGTATTTT. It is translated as CASSPTSGSTDTQYF.

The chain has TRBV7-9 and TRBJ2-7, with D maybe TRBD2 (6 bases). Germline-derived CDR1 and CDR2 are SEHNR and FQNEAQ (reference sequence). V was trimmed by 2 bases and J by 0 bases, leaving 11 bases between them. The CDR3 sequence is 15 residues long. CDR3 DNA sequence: TGTGCCAGCAGCTTATCAGTCGGGAGCTCCTACGAGCAGTACTTC. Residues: CASSLSVGSSYEQYF. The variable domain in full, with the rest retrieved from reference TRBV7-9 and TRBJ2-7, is DTGVSQNPRHKITKRGQNVTFRCDPISEHNRLYWYRQTLGQGPEFLTYFQNEAQLEKSRLLSDRFSAERPKGSFSTLEIQRTEQGDSAMYLCASSLSVGSSYEQYFGPGTRLTVT.

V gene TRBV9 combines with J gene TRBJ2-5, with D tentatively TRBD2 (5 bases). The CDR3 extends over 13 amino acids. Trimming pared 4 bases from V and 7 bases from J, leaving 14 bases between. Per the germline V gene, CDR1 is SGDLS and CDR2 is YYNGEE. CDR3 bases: TGTGCCAGCAGCTCACGGGCCGCGGGGACCCAGTACTTC. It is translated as CASSSRAAGTQYF.

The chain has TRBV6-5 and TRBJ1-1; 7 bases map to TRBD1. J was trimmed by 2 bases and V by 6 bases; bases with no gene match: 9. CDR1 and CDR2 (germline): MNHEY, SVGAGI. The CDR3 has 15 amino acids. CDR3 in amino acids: CASSREGGFNTEAFF. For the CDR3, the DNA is TGTGCCAGCAGCCGTGAAGGGGGCTTTAACACTGAAGCTTTCTTT.